The 31 T cell receptor beta chains reported below all come from one sample, sequenced in a study of preoperative IRX-2 immunotherapy in early breast cancer. Assay used: immunoSEQ multiplex PCR; TCRdb lists only in-frame clones, some missing. This sample has roughly 30,000 clones; 80% to 85% occur once, and the top ten carry about 2.7%. Treatment noted: preoperative locoregional IRX-2 cytokine immunotherapy. The material was lymph node tissue, obtained from a patient treated with IRX-2 immunotherapy. Every receptor here comes from a human donor with breast cancer.

The sample holds one count of this clone. The genes are TRBV4-1 and TRBJ2-1; TRBD1 is a possible D gene (5 bases). V was clipped by 0 bases and J by 8 bases, with 8 bases between them. The CDR3 is 13 amino acids. Germline V gives CDR1 MGHRA, CDR2 YSYEKL. CDR3: CASSQDPRDEQFF. CDR3 in DNA: TGCGCCAGCAGCCAAGATCCCAGGGATGAGCAGTTCTTC.

The chain combines TRBV7-1 with TRBJ2-1, with D maybe TRBD1 (5 bases). TRBV7-1 is an ORF, with its function uncertain. Between the trimmed V and J ends, which lost 1 base and 6 bases, there was a span of 10 bases. This CDR3 comprises 14 residues. CDR3 coding DNA: TGTGCCAGCAGCTCAGATTGGGGCCGCAATGAGCAGTTCTTC. Translated: CASSSDWGRNEQFF.

The chain combines TRBV11-3 with TRBJ2-7; no definite D call. CDR1 and CDR2 (germline): SGHNT, YENEEA. V lost 5 bases to trimming and J lost 0 bases, with 14 bases between them. The CDR3 is 15 residues long. Written as DNA, the CDR3 is TGTGCCAGCAGCCGCCTAGTTTACGGCTCCTACGAGCAGTACTTC. It translates to CASSRLVYGSYEQYF.

The rearrangement links TRBV6-8 to TRBJ1-1; the match to TRBD1 covers 8 bases. V shed 0 bases, J shed 4 bases, and the junction held 4 bases outside the gene matches. The V gene's germline CDR1 is MNHGY and CDR2 SAAAGT. The CDR3 covers 15 residues. In DNA form, the CDR3 reads TGTGCCAGCAGTTACTCGGGACAGGCAGGCACTGAAGCTTTCTTT. Encoded protein: CASSYSGQAGTEAFF.

In its sample, this clone was seen a few times. The CDR3, as DNA: TGTGCTAGTGGTTTGGGACAGGTGAACACTGAAGCTTTCTTT. It codes for CASGLGQVNTEAFF. This sequence joins TRBV12-5 and TRBJ1-1; TRBD1 is a possible D gene (6 bases). CDR1 and CDR2 from the germline V gene are LGHNT and FRNRAP. The CDR3 is made up of 14 amino acids. Trimming removed 1 base at V and 0 bases at J, with 6 bases between.

The chain employs TRBV19 and TRBJ2-1, with 8 bases matching TRBD2. J was trimmed by 3 bases and V by 7 bases; bases with no gene match: 5. In germline, CDR1 is LNHDA, CDR2 SQIVND (reference sequence). The CDR3 has 14 amino acids. The CDR3 is CASKAGANYNEQFF. The CDR3 DNA sequence: TGTGCCAGTAAAGCGGGGGCCAACTACAATGAGCAGTTCTTC.

The genes are TRBV7-1 and TRBJ1-3; D is undetermined. TRBV7-1 is classed as an ORF, of uncertain function. The CDR3 runs 16 residues. Trimming took off 4 bases at V and 0 bases at J, with 13 bases between the two ends. DNA for the CDR3: TGTGCCAGCAGCTTAGCCGGGAGTAGCTCTGGAAACACCATATATTTT. Amino acid sequence: CASSLAGSSSGNTIYF.

The rearrangement links TRBV5-1 to TRBJ2-2; D is possibly TRBD2 (6 bases). Trimming removed 0 bases from V and 3 bases from J, with 24 bases in between. Germline CDR1 is SGHRS and CDR2 is YFSETQ. This CDR3 region has 20 residues. The CDR3 reads CASSLALGTGERWDTGELFF. DNA of the CDR3: TGCGCCAGCAGCTTGGCTCTAGGTACGGGAGAGAGGTGGGACACCGGGGAGCTGTTTTTT.

V is TRBV2 and J is TRBJ2-7; 10 bases map to TRBD2. V lost 4 bases and J lost 2; bases outside the gene matches: 2. The CDR3 sequence is 14 residues long. Germline V lookup: CDR1 SNHLY, CDR2 FYNNEI. For the CDR3, the DNA is TGTGCCAGCAGTGCGGGACTAGCGCCCTACGAGCAGTACTTC. This encodes CASSAGLAPYEQYF.

The chain combines TRBV4-1 with TRBJ1-4; tentatively, D is TRBD1 (5 bases). Germline lookup yields CDR1 MGHRA and CDR2 YSYEKL. V was shortened by 0 bases and J by 3 bases, with 11 bases between the two germline ends. CDR3 size: 16 residues. CDR3 protein: CASSQDRGWANEKLFF. CDR3 coding DNA: TGCGCCAGCAGCCAAGATCGGGGGTGGGCTAATGAAAAACTGTTTTTT.

This clone appeared a single time. V and J are TRBV6-7 and TRBJ1-1; D possibly corresponds to TRBD1 (5 bases). TRBV6-7 is flagged as an ORF with uncertain function. V was cut by 6 bases and J by 7 bases, with 12 bases left in between. The CDR3 is made up of 12 amino acids. This CDR3 reads CASSMGRHEAFF. The CDR3 DNA is TGTGCCAGCAGCATGGGACGCCATGAAGCTTTCTTT.

This clone has a handful of counts. This chain uses TRBV18 with TRBJ1-5; 8 nucleotides align to TRBD1. Germline V lookup: CDR1 KGHSH, CDR2 LQKENI. V dropped 2 bases and J dropped 6; count of bases not matched to a gene: 12. The CDR3 has 17 amino acids. CDR3 residues: CASSPNGGTGLSQPQHF. CDR3 nucleotide sequence: TGTGCCAGCTCACCAAACGGCGGGACAGGTCTATCTCAGCCCCAGCATTTT.

The chain employs TRBV6-8 and TRBJ1-1; TRBD1 might be the D (5 bases). The germline V gene encodes CDR1 MNHGY and CDR2 SAAAGT. The CDR3 spans 15 residues. Trimming pared 5 bases from V and 4 bases from J, leaving 17 bases between. CDR3 protein: CASSRSPPGVTEAFF. The DNA for the CDR3 is TGTGCCAGCAGTCGCTCTCCCCCGGGGGTCACTGAAGCTTTCTTT.

The chain combines TRBV6-4 with TRBJ2-1; 7 nucleotides match TRBD2. The CDR3 is 14 amino acids. Trimming removed 8 bases from V and 7 bases from J; junction bases left unmatched: 11. Per the germline V gene, CDR1 is MRHNA and CDR2 is SNTAGT. As DNA, the CDR3 is TGTGCCAGCCGAGAGCGGGCGGGAGTTAATGAGCAGTTCTTC. Translating it yields CASRERAGVNEQFF.

The chain combines TRBV18 with TRBJ2-2; possibly TRBD1 for D (5 bases). Trimming pared 5 bases from V and 7 bases from J, leaving 8 bases between. Germline V lookup: CDR1 KGHSH, CDR2 LQKENI. This CDR3 is built from 12 residues. The CDR3 sequence: CASSGASGELFF. CDR3 DNA sequence: TGTGCCAGCTCAGGGGCGAGCGGGGAGCTGTTTTTT. Full variable domain (outside the CDR3, taken from reference TRBV18 and TRBJ2-2): NAGVMQNPRHLVRRRGQEARLRCSPMKGHSHVYWYRQLPEEGLKFMVYLQKENIIDESGMPKERFSAEFPKEGPSILRIQQVVRGDSAAYFCASSGASGELFFGEGSRLTVL.

The CDR3 DNA is TGTGCCAGCCATCCCCATCCCGTGGGCTCCTACAATGAGCAGTTCTTC. Translation: CASHPHPVGSYNEQFF. J is TRBJ2-1 and V is TRBV28; D is undetermined. V lost 8 bases to trimming and J lost 0 bases, with 17 bases between them. This CDR3 is 16 amino acids long. Germline CDR1 MDHEN, CDR2 SYDVKM. The complete variable domain, with remaining parts taken from reference TRBV28 and TRBJ2-1, reads DVKVTQSSRYLVKRTGEKVFLECVQDMDHENMFWYRQDPGLGLRLIYFSYDVKMKEKGDIPEGYSVSREKKERFSLILESASTNQTSMYLCASHPHPVGSYNEQFFGPGTRLTVL.

This clone was seen more than once but under ten times. The chain links TRBV18 to TRBJ1-1; D is perhaps TRBD1 (5 bases). Germline V gene lookup returns CDR1 KGHSH and CDR2 LQKENI. This CDR3 contains 15 residues. The ends were cut back, 3 bases at V and 6 bases at J, with 17 bases in the middle. The CDR3 coding sequence is TGTGCCAGCTCACCCCCTTTAGGAGGGGACGCTGAAGCTTTCTTT. Protein sequence: CASSPPLGGDAEAFF.

This clone was seen only once. The chain couples TRBV18 to TRBJ1-4; no reliable D call. The CDR3 sequence is 14 residues long. Germline V lookup: CDR1 KGHSH, CDR2 LQKENI. V was cut by 4 bases and J by 4 bases, with 10 bases left in between. CDR3: CASSLDAYNEKLFF. The CDR3 bases are TGTGCCAGCTCACTGGACGCCTATAATGAAAAACTGTTTTTT.

This rearrangement joins TRBV22-1 to TRBJ2-5; TRBD1 is taken as the D call from the table, unchecked against the DNA. TRBV22-1 is a recognized pseudogene. There are 12 residues in the CDR3. This chain's CDR3 is CASSIHRETQYF. CDR3 nucleotide sequence: TGTGCCAGCAGTATACACAGGGAGACCCAGTACTTC.

The chain recombines TRBV28 with TRBJ2-7; tentatively, D is TRBD1 or TRBD2 (5 bases each). Trimming removed 5 bases at V and 2 bases at J, with 22 bases between. The CDR3 sequence is 17 residues long. The V gene's germline CDR1 is MDHEN and CDR2 SYDVKM. The CDR3 DNA is TGTGCCAGCAGTCTGTCCCCAGGGCGGGTTTACCCCTACGAGCAGTACTTC. This codes for CASSLSPGRVYPYEQYF.

This chain uses TRBV5-1 with TRBJ1-4, with D possibly TRBD1 on 6 matching bases. Germline V lookup: CDR1 SGHRS, CDR2 YFSETQ. V was trimmed by 2 bases and J by 8 bases, leaving 19 bases between them. The CDR3 length is 16 residues. The CDR3 protein is CASSFGPPGQGEKLFF. For the CDR3, the DNA is TGCGCCAGCAGCTTCGGGCCACCAGGGCAGGGGGAAAAACTGTTTTTT.

The chain links TRBV11-3 to TRBJ1-6; 8 positions match TRBD1. The CDR3 length is 14 residues. The V and J ends lost 4 bases and 11 bases, in that order; junction bases with no gene match: 7. In germline, CDR1 is SGHNT, CDR2 YENEEA. The CDR3 region has the DNA TGTGCCAGCAGCTCGGGACAGGACGTGGCACCCCTCCACTTT. It translates to CASSSGQDVAPLHF.

The chain couples TRBV15 to TRBJ1-5; D is uncertain. With 3 bases removed from V and 7 bases from J, the gap between germline ends came to 16 bases. Germline lookup yields CDR1 LNHNV and CDR2 YYDKDF (reference sequence). CDR3 length: 15 amino acids. CDR3 DNA: TGTGCCACCAGCAGTGCCTATGGGAGAGGACAGCCCCAGCATTTT. It codes for CATSSAYGRGQPQHF. Full variable domain (remainder filled in from reference TRBV15 and TRBJ1-5): DAMVIQNPRYQVTQFGKPVTLSCSQTLNHNVMYWYQQKSSQAPKLLFHYYDKDFNNEADTPDNFQSRRPNTSFCFLDIRSPGLGDTAMYLCATSSAYGRGQPQHFGDGTRLSIL.

The V call is TRBV6-4, the J call TRBJ1-2; no firm D call. This CDR3 comprises 15 residues. The V end was cut by 3 bases, the J end by 9 bases, with 20 bases between. CDR1 is MRHNA and CDR2 is SNTAGT in the germline V gene. CDR3 in DNA: TGTGCCAGCAGTGAAGCGTTTGACCTCAGGTTTAGCTACACCTTC. Translating gives CASSEAFDLRFSYTF.

This sequence joins TRBV25-1 and TRBJ2-7; D remains ambiguous. The ends were cut back, 1 base at V and 2 bases at J, with 6 bases in the middle. CDR1 is MGHDK and CDR2 is SYGVNS in the germline V gene. This CDR3 comprises 13 residues. CDR3 amino acids: CASSEFEAYEQYF. The CDR3 DNA reads TGTGCCAGCAGTGAATTTGAGGCCTACGAGCAGTACTTC.

With respect to this clone: Mismatch with germline at one junction end may stem from a read error. This chain uses TRBV7-7 with TRBJ1-2, with TRBD1 matching 9 bases. Germline CDR1 is SSHAT and CDR2 is FNYEAQ (reference sequence). The length of the CDR3 is 15 residues. The CDR3, as DNA: TGTGCCAGCAGCTCACCAGCTCGGAGCCGAGACAGGGGGGAATTC. Its protein is CASSSPARSRDRGEF.

The genes are TRBV19 and TRBJ2-7; TRBD1 agrees at 7 bases. Germline lookup yields CDR1 LNHDA and CDR2 SQIVND (reference sequence). V shed 6 bases and J 6 bases; nucleotides not matched to a gene: 14. The CDR3 contains 15 residues. CDR3 sequence (DNA): TGTGCCAGTAGAAACTTCCGGGACAGTCCTGGCGAGCAGTACTTC. Translating gives CASRNFRDSPGEQYF. The full variable domain, rest sourced from reference TRBV19 and TRBJ2-7, is DGGITQSPKYLFRKEGQNVTLSCEQNLNHDAMYWYRQDPGQGLRLIYYSQIVNDFQKGDIAEGYSVSREKKESFPLTVTSAQKNPTAFYLCASRNFRDSPGEQYFGPGTRLTVT.

The chain carries TRBV30 and TRBJ2-1, with 9 bases identical to TRBD2. Germline values: CDR1 GTSNPN, CDR2 SVGIG (reference sequence). J lost 9 bases, V lost 5 bases, and 8 bases had no gene match. The CDR3 is 13 amino acids. The CDR3 loop is CAWLGSGRSEQFF. The CDR3 region has the DNA TGTGCCTGGTTGGGTAGCGGGAGAAGTGAGCAGTTCTTC.

This rearrangement joins TRBV5-1 to TRBJ2-4; TRBD1 matches at 7 bases. Germline trimming cut 0 bases from V and 0 bases from J; bases unmatched to any gene: 9. The CDR3 has 18 residues. Germline-derived CDR1 and CDR2 are SGHRS and YFSETQ. This CDR3 reads CASSLEGQPELAKNIQYF. The CDR3 bases are TGCGCCAGCAGCTTGGAGGGACAGCCCGAATTAGCCAAAAACATTCAGTACTTC.

This clone was seen just once. The chain carries TRBV6-8 and TRBJ1-1; the D is unclear. Germline CDR1 and CDR2: MNHGY and SAAAGT. Trimming pared 6 bases from V and 1 base from J, leaving 12 bases between. The CDR3 covers 14 residues. The CDR3 nucleotides are TGTGCCAGCAGATTCGTCCTCCCGAACACTGAAGCTTTCTTT. Translated: CASRFVLPNTEAFF.

The chain is built from TRBV1 and TRBJ2-1; the D segment call TRBD1 is taken from the table without a DNA check. TRBV1 constitutes a pseudogene. CDR3 length: 16 residues. The DNA of the CDR3 is TGCGCCAGCAGCCAAGAGAGGGACACGGATGGGAATGAGCAGTTCTTC. Protein: CASSQERDTDGNEQFF.